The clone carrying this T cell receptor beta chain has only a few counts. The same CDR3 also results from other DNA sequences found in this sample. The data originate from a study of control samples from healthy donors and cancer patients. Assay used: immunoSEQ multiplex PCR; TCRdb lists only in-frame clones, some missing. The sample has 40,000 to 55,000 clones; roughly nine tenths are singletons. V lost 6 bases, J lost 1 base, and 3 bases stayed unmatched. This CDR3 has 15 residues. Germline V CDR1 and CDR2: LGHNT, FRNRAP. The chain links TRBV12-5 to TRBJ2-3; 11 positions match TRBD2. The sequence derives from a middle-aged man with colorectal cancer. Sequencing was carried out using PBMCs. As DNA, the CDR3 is TGTGCTAGTGGCGGGGGACTAGCGGGCACAGATACGCAGTATTTT. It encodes CASGGGLAGTDTQYF.